This T cell receptor (beta chain) was documented in a study of spatial heterogeneity in lung cancer. Turning to the study itself: Beta-chain sequences consistently outnumbered alpha-chain sequences in detection. Matched bulk RNA-seq gave a T cell module score that correlated strongly with tumor-region TCR transcript counts. Study-wide results and limits: Tumors with more nonsynonymous mutations had more expanded intratumoral alpha and beta TCRs. Tumor T cells had an estimated coverage that came to about 7% for alpha chains and more than 11% for beta chains.

Each CDR3 protein is one row after TCRdb ran MiXCR on the 5' RACE reads. Here the sample spans about 24,000 distinct CDR3 sequences, around 8.5% being singletons. With respect to this clonotype: The antigen remains unidentified.

This CDR3 spans 13 amino acids. V was clipped by 2 bases and J by 3 bases, with 10 bases between them. Per the germline V gene, CDR1 is DFQATT and CDR2 is SNEGSKA (reference sequence). The time point is: sample taken at primary tumor resection. V is TRBV20-1 and J is TRBJ2-5; D remains unclear. The material sequenced was lung tumor tissue, taken at surgery. This receptor was obtained from a male donor with early-stage non-small cell lung cancer. The CDR3 protein is CSARHNYKETQYF. CDR3 in DNA: TGCAGTGCTAGACACAACTATAAAGAGACCCAGTACTTC.